Each of the 18 T cell receptor beta chains below was sequenced from the same sample in a study of T cells in Graves' hyperthyroidism and ophthalmopathy. Researchers took RNA transcripts and amplified the TCR beta CDR3 regions from them. The HTBI primer set drove a first-round RT-PCR of the TCR CDR3. TCRdb reprocessed the multiplex PCR reads with MiXCR, giving one entry per CDR3 protein. The table lists approximately 400,000 distinct CDR3 sequences, approximately 25% of them singletons. The sample was blood. The receptor source for this set is a man in his fifties with Graves' hyperthyroidism.

This clonotype has only one observation. With a much larger clone just one base away, this may be a read error. V usage is TRBV2 and J usage is TRBJ2-7; D is undetermined. Trimming stripped 7 bases from V and 1 base from J, with 20 bases between. Per the germline V gene, CDR1 is SNHLY and CDR2 is FYNNEI. The CDR3 spans 16 residues. CDR3: CASTWDLLFTSYEQYF. The CDR3 DNA sequence: TGTGCCAGCACGTGGGATCTCCTTTTTACTTCCTACGAGCAGTACTTC.

This clonotype was observed at least ten times. This chain links TRBV20-1 with TRBJ2-7; the D call may be TRBD1 or TRBD2 (5 bases each). The CDR3 consists of 13 residues. The germline V gene encodes CDR1 DFQATT and CDR2 SNEGSKA (reference sequence). Deletions cut 6 bases from V and 2 bases from J, with 14 bases between. Written as DNA, the CDR3 is TGCAGTGCGGGTCGGGGCTTCGCCTACGAGCAGTACTTC. Protein product: CSAGRGFAYEQYF.

V usage is TRBV6-1 and J usage is TRBJ2-5; unclear D gene. The V and J ends lost 1 base and 10 bases respectively, with 25 bases between them. CDR1 is MNHNS, CDR2 SASEGT, per germline. This CDR3 is 17 amino acids long. The CDR3 coding sequence is TGTGCCAGCAGTGAAGACCGGAGTTTAAGCAGAGACATTTGCCAGTACTTC. The encoded protein is CASSEDRSLSRDICQYF.

This clonotype was found a few times. The chain links TRBV11-3 to TRBJ2-1; tentatively, D is TRBD2 (6 bases). This CDR3 has 15 amino acids. V shed 6 bases and J shed 0 bases, with 12 bases lying between them. Germline loops: CDR1 SGHNT, CDR2 YENEEA. CDR3 residues: CASSGNSGSYNEQFF. CDR3 nucleotides: TGTGCCAGCAGTGGTAATAGCGGCTCCTACAATGAGCAGTTCTTC.

The chain carries TRBV5-1 and TRBJ2-1, with a tentative D call TRBD2 (5 bases). CDR1 is SGHRS, CDR2 YFSETQ, per germline. The CDR3 extends over 16 amino acids. Trimming cost V 1 base and J 7 bases, with 18 bases left between them. CDR3 loop: CASSLPPGKRANEQFF. DNA for the CDR3: TGCGCCAGCAGCTTGCCCCCGGGGAAGAGGGCGAATGAGCAGTTCTTC.

The chain uses TRBV9 and TRBJ2-7, with 9 bases fitting TRBD2. V was clipped by 2 bases and J by 3 bases; unmatched bases: 6. This CDR3 is built from 15 residues. Germline V CDR1 and CDR2: SGDLS, YYNGEE. The CDR3 DNA follows: TGTGCCAGCAGCGTCCAAGCGGGAGGCCTCTACGAGCAGTACTTC. Translated: CASSVQAGGLYEQYF.

This clonotype was seen more than once but under ten times. One end of the junction is discordant with germline, which a read error may explain. This chain uses TRBV2 with TRBJ2-1, with D perhaps matching TRBD2 (5 bases). The CDR3 is made up of 15 amino acids. The germline V gene encodes CDR1 SNHLY and CDR2 FYNNEI. DNA for the CDR3: TGTACCAGCAGTGATCCCAGCGGATCCTACAATGAGCAGTTCTTC. Translating it yields CTSSDPSGSYNEQFF.

This clonotype was seen once. This chain connects TRBV9 to TRBJ2-3; D remains ambiguous. CDR1 SGDLS and CDR2 YYNGEE come from the germline V gene. The V and J ends lost 2 bases and 6 bases respectively, with 13 bases between them. This CDR3 region has 14 residues. The CDR3 DNA reads as TGTGCCAGCAGCGTGGAATGGACGAGCGATACGCAGTATTTT. This gives the protein CASSVEWTSDTQYF.

This clonotype showed up just a few times. The chain carries TRBV5-1 and TRBJ2-2; D is unresolved. V lost 1 base, J lost 0 bases, and 10 bases lay in between. The germline gives CDR1 SGHRS, CDR2 YFSETQ. The CDR3 sequence is 16 residues long. The CDR3 DNA reads TGCGCCAGCAGCTTGAGTCCAGCCACGAACACCGGGGAGCTGTTTTTT. Translating it yields CASSLSPATNTGELFF.

This clonotype occurred many times. V usage is TRBV19 and J usage is TRBJ1-1, with D possibly TRBD1 on 6 matching bases. The germline V gene encodes CDR1 LNHDA and CDR2 SQIVND (reference sequence). The V and J ends lost 3 bases and 0 bases respectively, with 8 bases between them. The length of the CDR3 is 14 residues. CDR3 sequence: CASSMGGLNTEAFF. CDR3 nucleotide sequence: TGTGCCAGTAGTATGGGGGGCCTGAACACTGAAGCTTTCTTT.

The chain couples TRBV20-1 to TRBJ2-7, with 8 bases fitting TRBD1. CDR3 length: 13 amino acids. V shed 3 bases, J shed 4 bases, and the junction held 5 bases outside the gene matches. Germline V lookup: CDR1 DFQATT, CDR2 SNEGSKA (reference sequence). The CDR3 is CSARRTGTYEQYF. The CDR3 DNA reads as TGCAGTGCTAGGCGGACAGGGACTTACGAGCAGTACTTC.

The CDR3, as DNA: TGTGCCAGCAGTGACAGGGAGCAGTTCTTC. Amino acids: CASSDREQFF. The chain is built from TRBV6-1 and TRBJ2-1; no definite D call. Per the germline V gene, CDR1 is MNHNS and CDR2 is SASEGT. Trimming removed 3 bases from V and 10 bases from J, with 4 bases in between. The CDR3 length is 10 residues.

This chain uses TRBV10-2 with TRBJ2-7; the match to TRBD2 covers 11 bases. The CDR3 extends over 14 amino acids. The trim removed 8 bases at V and 2 bases at J, leaving 5 bases unmatched. In germline, CDR1 is WSHSY, CDR2 SAAADI. In nucleotides, the CDR3 is TGCGCCAGCGTTTTAGCGGGAGGGACCTACGAGCAGTACTTC. Translated, it gives CASVLAGGTYEQYF.

This clonotype was detected a few times. The J gene is TRBJ2-3, the V gene TRBV6-1; D gene unclear. This CDR3 has 12 residues. Germline lookup yields CDR1 MNHNS and CDR2 SASEGT. V was cut by 4 bases and J by 5 bases, with 7 bases left in between. The DNA of the CDR3 is TGTGCCAGCAGTGTTCTGAGAGATACGCAGTATTTT. Protein: CASSVLRDTQYF.

The genes are TRBV6-1 and TRBJ2-4, with 7 bases matching TRBD2. Unmatched junction bases numbered 4, after V lost 5 bases and J lost 0 bases. The CDR3 is 15 residues long. Germline lookup yields CDR1 MNHNS and CDR2 SASEGT. CDR3 amino acids: CASSSLAGAKNIQYF. In DNA, the CDR3 is TGTGCCAGCAGTTCCTTAGCGGGAGCCAAAAACATTCAGTACTTC.

The V gene is TRBV27, the J gene TRBJ1-5; tentatively, D is TRBD1 (5 bases). V lost 1 base and J 3 bases, leaving 10 bases between the germline ends. Germline values: CDR1 MNHEY, CDR2 SMNVEV (reference sequence). The CDR3 consists of 15 residues. The CDR3 loop reads CASSLFFRANQPQHF. DNA for the CDR3: TGTGCCAGCAGTTTATTCTTCAGGGCCAATCAGCCCCAGCATTTT.

J is TRBJ1-5 and V is TRBV7-6, with a weak D call TRBD1 (6 bases). Between the trimmed V and J ends, which lost 1 base and 2 bases, there was a span of 9 bases. This CDR3 comprises 15 residues. Looked up from germline, CDR1 is SGHVS and CDR2 is FNYEAQ. The CDR3 DNA reads as TGTGCCAGCAGCTTAGAACAGGGAGGCAATCAGCCCCAGCATTTT. Translated: CASSLEQGGNQPQHF.

This clonotype was observed a few times. CDR3 sequence: CSARPKQGTKNIQYF. CDR3 DNA: TGCAGTGCCAGGCCAAAGCAAGGGACCAAAAACATTCAGTACTTC. The genes are TRBV20-1 and TRBJ2-4; D gene unclear. Germline CDR1 is DFQATT and CDR2 is SNEGSKA (reference sequence). Trimming took 6 bases from V and 2 from J, leaving 17 bases between them. This CDR3 is 15 amino acids long.